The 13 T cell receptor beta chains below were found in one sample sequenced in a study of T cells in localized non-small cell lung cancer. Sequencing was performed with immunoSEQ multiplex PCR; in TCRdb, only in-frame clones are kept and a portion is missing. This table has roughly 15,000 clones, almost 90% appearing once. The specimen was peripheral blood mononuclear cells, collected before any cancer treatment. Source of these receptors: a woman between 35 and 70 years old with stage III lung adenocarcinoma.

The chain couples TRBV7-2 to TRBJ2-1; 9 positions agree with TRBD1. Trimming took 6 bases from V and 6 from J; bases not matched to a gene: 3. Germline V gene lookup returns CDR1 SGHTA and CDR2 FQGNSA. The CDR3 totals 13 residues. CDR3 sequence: CASRGQGSNEQFF. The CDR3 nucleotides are TGTGCCAGCAGAGGACAGGGGAGCAATGAGCAGTTCTTC. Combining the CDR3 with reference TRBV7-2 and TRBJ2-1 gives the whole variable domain GAGVSQSPSNKVTEKGKDVELRCDPISGHTALYWYRQSLGQGLEFLIYFQGNSAPDKSGLPSDRFSAERTGGSVSTLTIQRTQQEDSAVYLCASRGQGSNEQFFGPGTRLTVL.

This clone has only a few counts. The CDR3 nucleotides are TGTGCCAGCACCGGGGTCAGTCAAAGGGATTCACCCCTCCACTTT. It codes for CASTGVSQRDSPLHF. This chain links TRBV28 with TRBJ1-6; no firm D call. The V gene's germline CDR1 is MDHEN and CDR2 SYDVKM. With 7 bases removed from V and 8 bases from J, the gap between germline ends came to 18 bases. The CDR3 has 15 residues.

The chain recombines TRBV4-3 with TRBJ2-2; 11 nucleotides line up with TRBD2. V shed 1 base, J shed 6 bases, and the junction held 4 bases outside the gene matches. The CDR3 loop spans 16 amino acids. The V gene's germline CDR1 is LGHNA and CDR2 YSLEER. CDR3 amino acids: CASSQGFSGRAGELFF. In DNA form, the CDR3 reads TGCGCCAGCAGCCAAGGGTTTAGCGGGAGGGCCGGGGAGCTGTTTTTT.

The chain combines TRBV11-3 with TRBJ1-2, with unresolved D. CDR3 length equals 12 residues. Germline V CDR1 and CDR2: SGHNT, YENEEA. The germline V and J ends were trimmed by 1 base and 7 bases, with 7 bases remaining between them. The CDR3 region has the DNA TGTGCCAGCAGCTTAGGACGGGCTGGCTACACCTTC. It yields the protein CASSLGRAGYTF. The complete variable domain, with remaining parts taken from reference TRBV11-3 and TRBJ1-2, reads EAGVVQSPRYKIIEKKQPVAFWCNPISGHNTLYWYLQNLGQGPELLIRYENEEAVDDSQLPKDRFSAERLKGVDSTLKIQPAELGDSAVYLCASSLGRAGYTFGSGTRLTVV.

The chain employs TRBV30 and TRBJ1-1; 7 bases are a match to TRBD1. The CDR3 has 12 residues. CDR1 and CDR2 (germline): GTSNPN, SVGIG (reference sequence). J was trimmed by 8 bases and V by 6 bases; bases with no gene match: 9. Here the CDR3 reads CACLKNRGEAFF. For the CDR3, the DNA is TGTGCCTGCCTTAAAAACAGGGGAGAAGCTTTCTTT. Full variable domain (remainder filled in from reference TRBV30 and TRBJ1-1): SQTIHQWPATLVQPVGSPLSLECTVEGTSNPNLYWYRQAAGRGLQLLFYSVGIGQISSEVPQNLSASRPQDRQFILSSKKLLLSDSGFYLCACLKNRGEAFFGQGTRLTVV.

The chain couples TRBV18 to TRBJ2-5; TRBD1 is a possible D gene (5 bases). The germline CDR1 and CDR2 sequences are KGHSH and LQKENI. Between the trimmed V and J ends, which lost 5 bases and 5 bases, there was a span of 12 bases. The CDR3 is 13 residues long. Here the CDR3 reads CASSAGLWETQYF. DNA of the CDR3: TGTGCCAGCTCAGCAGGGCTTTGGGAGACCCAGTACTTC.

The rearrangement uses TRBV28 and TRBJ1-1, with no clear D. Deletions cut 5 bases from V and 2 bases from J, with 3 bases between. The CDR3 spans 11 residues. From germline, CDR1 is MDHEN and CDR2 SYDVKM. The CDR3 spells CASSPNTEAFF. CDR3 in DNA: TGTGCCAGCAGTCCAAACACTGAAGCTTTCTTT.

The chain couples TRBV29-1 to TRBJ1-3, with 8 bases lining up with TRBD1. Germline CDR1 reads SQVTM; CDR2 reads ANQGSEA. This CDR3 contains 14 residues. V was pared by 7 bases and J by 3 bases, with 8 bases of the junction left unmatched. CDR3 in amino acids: CSGSQGVGGNTIYF. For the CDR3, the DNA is TGCAGCGGGTCACAGGGGGTAGGTGGAAACACCATATATTTT.

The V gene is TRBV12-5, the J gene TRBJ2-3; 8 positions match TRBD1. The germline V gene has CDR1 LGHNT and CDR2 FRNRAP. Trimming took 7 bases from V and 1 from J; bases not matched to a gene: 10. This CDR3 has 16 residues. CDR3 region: CASVPQDRAGTDTQYF. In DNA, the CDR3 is TGTGCTAGTGTTCCCCAGGACAGGGCGGGCACAGATACGCAGTATTTT.

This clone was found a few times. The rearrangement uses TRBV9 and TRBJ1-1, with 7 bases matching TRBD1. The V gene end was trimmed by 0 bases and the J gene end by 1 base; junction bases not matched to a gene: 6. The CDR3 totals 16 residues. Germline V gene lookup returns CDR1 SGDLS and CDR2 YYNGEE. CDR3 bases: TGTGCCAGCAGCGTAGCTGGGACAGCAACGAACACTGAAGCTTTCTTT. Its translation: CASSVAGTATNTEAFF.

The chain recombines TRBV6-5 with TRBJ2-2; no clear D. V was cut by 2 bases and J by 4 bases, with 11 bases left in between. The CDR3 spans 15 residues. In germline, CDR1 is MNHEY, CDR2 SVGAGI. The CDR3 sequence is CASSYRDGATGELFF. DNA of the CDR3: TGTGCCAGCAGTTACCGAGACGGAGCCACCGGGGAGCTGTTTTTT.

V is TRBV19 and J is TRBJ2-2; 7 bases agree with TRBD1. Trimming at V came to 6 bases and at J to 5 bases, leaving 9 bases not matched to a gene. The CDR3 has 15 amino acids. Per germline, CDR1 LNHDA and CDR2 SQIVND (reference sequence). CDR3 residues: CASRKERGHTGELFF. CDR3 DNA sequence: TGTGCCAGTAGAAAGGAAAGGGGGCATACCGGGGAGCTGTTTTTT.

In DNA form, the CDR3 reads TGTGCCAGCAGCCAAGAAGTGGCTAACAATGAGCAGTTCTTC. Translating gives CASSQEVANNEQFF. The chain couples TRBV4-2 to TRBJ2-1; no definite D call. The germline V gene has CDR1 LGHNA and CDR2 YNFKEQ. The V and J ends lost 0 bases and 5 bases respectively, with 8 bases between them. The length of the CDR3 is 14 residues.